Included here is one T cell receptor (beta chain) sequence, with context. Its matching antigen is unknown. The data were obtained in a study of cytomegalovirus exposure and HLA in healthy donors. General study points: It was only CMV serostatus that was available as immune exposure information. Using a false discovery rate of 0.05, a later analysis showed that fewer than 20,000 TCR beta sequences were associated with HLA alleles. Within an earlier analysis, most TCR beta V segments proved productive either about 87% or about 30% of the time.

Germline V lookup: CDR1 LNHDA, CDR2 SQIVND (reference sequence). This CDR3 has 15 amino acids. V shed 4 bases and J shed 4 bases, with 14 bases lying between them. Use of 60 Vbeta and 13 Jbeta primers characterized the PCR. The table came from immunoSEQ multiplex PCR; TCRdb's copy has only in-frame clones and leaves some out. The repertoire holds some 150,000 clones, 60% to 80% seen once, with roughly 1.7% in the top ten. This receptor was identified in a woman in her twenties or thirties in good health and CMV-seronegative. V is TRBV19 and J is TRBJ1-5; D possibly corresponds to TRBD1 (6 bases). Sequencing input: PBMCs. CDR3 amino acids: CASSTRQGTNQPQHF. CDR3 in DNA: TGTGCCAGTAGTACCCGCCAGGGGACGAATCAGCCCCAGCATTTT.